The T cell receptor beta chain described here comes from a study of identical twins. Findings and caveats of the study: Whereas memory repertoires showed no such difference, abundant cord blood beta clonotypes carried fewer insertions. Partly confounded zero-insertion analyses could result from invariant MAIT and iNKT cells. Some out-of-frame alpha sequences were shared by twins, and these showed excess low generation probability.

This CDR3 region has 15 residues. V shed 4 bases and J 6 bases; nucleotides not matched to a gene: 10. Regarding this clonotype: The antigen is undetermined.

All donors comprised healthy Caucasians. One entry per CDR3 protein, called by TCRdb with MiXCR from the 5' RACE reads. Of more than 1.5 million distinct CDR3 sequences listed, about 30% are singletons. Sequencing was done on a sample of cord blood. The rearrangement uses TRBV12-3 or TRBV12-4 and TRBJ2-7, with 9 bases aligning to TRBD1. This TCR was recovered from a newborn girl in good health. The CDR3 region has the DNA TGTGCCAGCAGTTGGGACAGGGATTTACTACCCGAGCAGTACTTC. Its translation is CASSWDRDLLPEQYF.